The clone carrying this TCR beta chain has a single count. Its target is not known. The data were produced by immunoSEQ multiplex PCR, yet TCRdb's version contains in-frame clones alone and is incomplete. The data show 42,000 or so clones, about 86% seen once. This record belongs to a study of OX40 agonist ivuxolimab in advanced cancers. For the study at large: Patients were 82.7% male with ages about 20 to 79, mean around 61.

General study results and limits: Both blood CD4+ and CD8+ T cells showed clonal growth by week 6 at 0.1 to 3.0 mg/kg.

Exclusion applied to patients with autoimmune disease history or systemic immunosuppression. The CDR3 runs 14 residues. Germline V lookup: CDR1 GTSNPN, CDR2 SVGIG (reference sequence). The V end lost 3 bases, the J end lost 2 bases, and 14 bases lay between the germline ends. This receptor was taken from an adult with an advanced solid tumor such as melanoma, head and neck, liver or kidney cancer. This sequence joins TRBV30 and TRBJ2-7; tentative D call: TRBD1 (6 bases). Sequencing used CD4+ or CD8+ T cells sorted from blood, obtained in a trial of the OX40 agonist ivuxolimab. This chain's CDR3 is CAWSPWGRTYEQYF. CDR3 bases: TGTGCCTGGAGCCCCTGGGGGCGCACCTACGAGCAGTACTTC.